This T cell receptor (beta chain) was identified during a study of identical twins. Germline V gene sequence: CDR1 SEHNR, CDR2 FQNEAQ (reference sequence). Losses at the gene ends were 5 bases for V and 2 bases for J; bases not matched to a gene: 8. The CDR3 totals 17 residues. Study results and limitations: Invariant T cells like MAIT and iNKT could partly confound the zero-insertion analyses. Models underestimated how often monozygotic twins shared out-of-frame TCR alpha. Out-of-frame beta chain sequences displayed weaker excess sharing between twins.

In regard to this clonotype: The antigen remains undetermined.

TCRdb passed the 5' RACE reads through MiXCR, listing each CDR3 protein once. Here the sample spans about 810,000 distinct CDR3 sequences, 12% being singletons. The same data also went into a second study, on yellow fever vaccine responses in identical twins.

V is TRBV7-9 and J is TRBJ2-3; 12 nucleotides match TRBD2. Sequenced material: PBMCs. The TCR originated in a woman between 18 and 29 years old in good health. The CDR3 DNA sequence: TGTGCCAGCAGCCACTCAACTAGCGGGGGGAACACAGATACGCAGTATTTT. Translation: CASSHSTSGGNTDTQYF.